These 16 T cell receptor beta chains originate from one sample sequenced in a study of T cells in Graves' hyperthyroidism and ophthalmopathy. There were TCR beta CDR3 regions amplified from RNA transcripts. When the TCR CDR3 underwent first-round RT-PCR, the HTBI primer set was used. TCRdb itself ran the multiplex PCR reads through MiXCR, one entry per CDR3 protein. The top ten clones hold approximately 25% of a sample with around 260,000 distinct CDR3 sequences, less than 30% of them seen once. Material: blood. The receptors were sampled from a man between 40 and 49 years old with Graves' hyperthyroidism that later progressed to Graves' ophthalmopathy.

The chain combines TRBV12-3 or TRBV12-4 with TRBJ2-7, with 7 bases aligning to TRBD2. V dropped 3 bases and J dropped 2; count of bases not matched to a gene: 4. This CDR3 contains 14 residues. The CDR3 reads CASSFKRGPYEQYF. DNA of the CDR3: TGTGCCAGCAGTTTCAAGCGGGGACCCTACGAGCAGTACTTC.

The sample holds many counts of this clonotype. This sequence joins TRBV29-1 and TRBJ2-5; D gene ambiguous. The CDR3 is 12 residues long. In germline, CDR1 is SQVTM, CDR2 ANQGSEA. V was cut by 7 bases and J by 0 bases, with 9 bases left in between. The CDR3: CSATTYQETQYF. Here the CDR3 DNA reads TGCAGCGCAACAACGTACCAAGAGACCCAGTACTTC.

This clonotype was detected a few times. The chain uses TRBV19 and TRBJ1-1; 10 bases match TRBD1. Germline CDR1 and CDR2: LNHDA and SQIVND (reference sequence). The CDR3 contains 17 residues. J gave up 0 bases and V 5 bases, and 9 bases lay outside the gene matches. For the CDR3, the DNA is TGTGCCAGTAGTCGACCTCCGGGACAGGGGCTGAACACTGAAGCTTTCTTT. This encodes CASSRPPGQGLNTEAFF.

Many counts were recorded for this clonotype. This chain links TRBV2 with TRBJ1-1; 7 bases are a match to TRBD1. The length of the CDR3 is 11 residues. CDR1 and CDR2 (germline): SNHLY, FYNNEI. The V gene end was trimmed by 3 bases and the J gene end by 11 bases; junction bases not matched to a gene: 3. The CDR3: CASSEGRGAFF. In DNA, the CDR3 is TGTGCCAGCAGTGAGGGCAGGGGGGCTTTCTTT.

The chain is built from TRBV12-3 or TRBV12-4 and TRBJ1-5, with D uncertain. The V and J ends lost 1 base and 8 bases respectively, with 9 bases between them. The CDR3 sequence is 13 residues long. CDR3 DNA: TGTGCCAGCAGTTTAGGACACGGGGAGCCCCAGCATTTT. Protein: CASSLGHGEPQHF.

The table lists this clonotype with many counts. DNA of the CDR3: TGCAGTGCCCCCGGGACAGCGAACACCGGGGAGCTGTTTTTT. Translated, it gives CSAPGTANTGELFF. The V gene is TRBV20-1, the J gene TRBJ2-2; TRBD1 aligns across 7 bases. After removal of 6 bases from V and 0 bases from J, the junction contained 4 bases not matched to a gene. The CDR3 sequence is 14 residues long. The V gene's germline CDR1 is DFQATT and CDR2 SNEGSKA (reference sequence).

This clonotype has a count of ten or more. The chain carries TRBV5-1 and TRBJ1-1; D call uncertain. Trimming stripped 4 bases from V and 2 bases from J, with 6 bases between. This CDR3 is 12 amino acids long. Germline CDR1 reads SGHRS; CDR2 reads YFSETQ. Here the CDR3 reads CASSEPNTEAFF. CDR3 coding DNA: TGCGCCAGCAGCGAACCTAACACTGAAGCTTTCTTT.

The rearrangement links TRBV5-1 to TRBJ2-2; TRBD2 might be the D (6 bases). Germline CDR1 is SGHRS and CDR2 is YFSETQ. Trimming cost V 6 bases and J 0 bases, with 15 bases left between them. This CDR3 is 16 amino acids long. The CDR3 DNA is TGCGCCAGCACTCGGGCCGGGGGAGCGAACACCGGGGAGCTGTTTTTT. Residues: CASTRAGGANTGELFF.

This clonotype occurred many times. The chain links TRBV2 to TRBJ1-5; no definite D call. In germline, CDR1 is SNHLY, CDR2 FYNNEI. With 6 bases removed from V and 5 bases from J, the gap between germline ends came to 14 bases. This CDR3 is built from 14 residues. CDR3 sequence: CASRRSPGDQPQHF. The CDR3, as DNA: TGTGCCAGCAGGCGATCACCTGGGGATCAGCCCCAGCATTTT.

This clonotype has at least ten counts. The CDR3 protein is CATSDRFPGELFF. CDR3 nucleotide sequence: TGTGCCACCAGTGATAGGTTTCCCGGGGAGCTGTTTTTT. The rearrangement joins TRBV24-1 to TRBJ2-2; no definite D call. The CDR3 runs to 13 residues. The ends were cut back, 3 bases at V and 6 bases at J, with 7 bases in the middle. The germline V gene encodes CDR1 KGHDR and CDR2 SFDVKD.

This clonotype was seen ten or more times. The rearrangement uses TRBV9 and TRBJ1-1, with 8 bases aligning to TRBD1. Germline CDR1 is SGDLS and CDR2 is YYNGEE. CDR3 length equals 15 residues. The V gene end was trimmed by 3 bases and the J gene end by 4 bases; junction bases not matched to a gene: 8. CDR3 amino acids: CASSGPGQDLTEAFF. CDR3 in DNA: TGTGCCAGCAGCGGACCGGGACAGGACCTCACTGAAGCTTTCTTT. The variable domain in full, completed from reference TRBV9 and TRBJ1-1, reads DSGVTQTPKHLITATGQRVTLRCSPRSGDLSVYWYQQSLDQGLQFLIQYYNGEERAKGNILERFSAQQFPDLHSELNLSSLELGDSALYFCASSGPGQDLTEAFFGQGTRLTVV.

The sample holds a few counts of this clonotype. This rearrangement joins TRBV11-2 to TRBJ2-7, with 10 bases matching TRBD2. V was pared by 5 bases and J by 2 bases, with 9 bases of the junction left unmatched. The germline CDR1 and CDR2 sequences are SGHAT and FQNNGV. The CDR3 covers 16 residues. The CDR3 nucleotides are TGTGCCAGCAGCAAAGAAGGAACTAGCGGGACCTACGAGCAGTACTTC. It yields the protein CASSKEGTSGTYEQYF.

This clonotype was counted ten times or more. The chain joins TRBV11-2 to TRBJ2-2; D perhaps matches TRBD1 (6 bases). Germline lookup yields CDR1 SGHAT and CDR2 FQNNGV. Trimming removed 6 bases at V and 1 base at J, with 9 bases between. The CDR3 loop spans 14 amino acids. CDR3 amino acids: CASSLQGNTGELFF. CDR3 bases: TGTGCCAGCAGTTTACAGGGGAACACCGGGGAGCTGTTTTTT.

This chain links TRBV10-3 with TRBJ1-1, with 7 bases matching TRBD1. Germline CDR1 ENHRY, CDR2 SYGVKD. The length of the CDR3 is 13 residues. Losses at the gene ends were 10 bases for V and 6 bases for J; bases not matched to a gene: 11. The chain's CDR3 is CATQGQTAAEAFF. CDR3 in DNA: TGTGCCACCCAGGGACAGACGGCTGCTGAAGCTTTCTTT.

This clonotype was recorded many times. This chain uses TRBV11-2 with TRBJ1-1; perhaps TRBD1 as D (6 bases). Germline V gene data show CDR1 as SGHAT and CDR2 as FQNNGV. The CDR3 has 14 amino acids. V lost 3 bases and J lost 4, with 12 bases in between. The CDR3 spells CASSLVHRVTEAFF. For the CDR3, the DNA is TGTGCCAGCAGCTTGGTACACAGGGTCACTGAAGCTTTCTTT.

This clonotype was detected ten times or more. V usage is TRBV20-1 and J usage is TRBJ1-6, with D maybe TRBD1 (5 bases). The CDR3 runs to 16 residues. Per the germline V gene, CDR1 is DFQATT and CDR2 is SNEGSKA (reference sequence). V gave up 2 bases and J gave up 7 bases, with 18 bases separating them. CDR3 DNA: TGCAGTGCTAGACCCACGGGGGTCAGGGAGAATTCACCCCTCCACTTT. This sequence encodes CSARPTGVRENSPLHF.